This T cell receptor (beta chain) was retrieved from a study of CD8+ T cells in alopecia areata (dated by TCRdb to the late 2010s). Regarding the study in general: Treated patients were enrolled in an open-label pilot trial of oral tofacitinib at 5 to 10 mg twice daily for moderate-to-severe alopecia areata. Tofacitinib was given for 6 to 18 months, followed by 6 months of follow-up off drug to assess delayed response and recurrence. Human TCRbeta sequencing covered scalp tissue and sorted CD4+ and CD8+ peripheral blood T cells from patchy and totalis/universalis alopecia areata patients and healthy controls. Tofacitinib-treated patients had biopsies at baseline and at 4 and 24 weeks of treatment, with a later scalp biopsy in several patients. TCRbeta CDR3 regions were amplified by immunoSEQ multiplex PCR with 35 Vbeta forward and 13 Jbeta reverse primers. The study used high-throughput TCRbeta sequencing to examine T cell clonal expansion in alopecia areata, in both the C3H/HeJ mouse model and human patients. RNA was obtained with the PAXgene miRNA kit for fixed scalp, the miRNeasy kit for PBMCs, and the RNeasy kit for mouse skin. Clonality in the scalp was compared among normal scalp (n=4), patchy alopecia areata scalp (n=8), and alopecia totalis/universalis scalp (n=8).

With respect to this clone: Its antigen specificity is not known. Per-base quality was not reported, and no clone a single base away is much larger than it.

Looking up the germline V gene yields CDR1 SQVTM and CDR2 ANQGSEA. A distance of 9 bases separates the germline ends of V and J, which lose 4 bases and 6 bases respectively. Reading from cysteine to phenylalanine, the CDR3 counts 12 amino acids. The read is trimmed to its CDR3 DNA, 36 bases read in frame from base 1. Reading the label with the study, this specimen's time point is: baseline before oral tofacitinib. Lesional scalp punch biopsies and peripheral blood were obtained from alopecia areata patients. PBMCs were isolated by density centrifugation and stained for CD3, CD4 and CD8, after which CD4+ and CD8+ T cells were sorted on a FACSAria. Libraries were prepared through the immunoSEQ multiplex PCR assay. For TCR sequencing, RNA was extracted from every sample and reverse transcribed into cDNA to serve as template. First-strand cDNA was synthesized with SuperScript III using a 2:1 mix of oligo-dT and random hexamers. Amplification bias was assessed with a synthetic immune receptor repertoire, and residual bias was removed computationally. Under the source paper's analysis protocol: Raw reads were preprocessed to remove errors, and CDR3 was defined according to IMGT conventions as the region from the conserved cysteine to phenylalanine. Clonality was computed as 1 minus the Shannon entropy, with the entropy normalized by log2 of the number of productive unique TCRs. Whether each scalp clone was CD4 or CD8 was inferred by checking scalp TCRbeta sequences against the CD4 and CD8 repertoires from sorted blood. The source is immuneACCESS, and TCRdb retained only in-frame sequences with V and J called. Part of the clones is not carried over; for the studies checked, unresolved V genes explain less than half of this, and the remainder is unexplained. Clonal size and the V and J genes are those of that table, whereas D and trimming came from the DNA. Within this sample are around 140,000 clones, with approximately 49% of them counted one time only. About 19% of the sample rests with the top ten.

On the study overall, not on this receptor specifically: Unlike mouse skin, which is dominated by gammadelta T cells, normal human skin has resident alphabeta T cells that are also sequenced, and this complicates analysis of the scalp TCR repertoire. Compared with normal scalp, lesional scalp, particularly in alopecia totalis/universalis, had higher clonality and more expanded CD8+ clones, which suggests antigenic drive. Shared TCR sequences between patients were less evident than in mice, which may be partly attributable to HLA diversity in the patient population.

The origin of this receptor is a human donor with alopecia areata. Here the sequenced sample was CD8+ T cells sorted from blood, taken at week 0. Recombination joined TRBV29-1 with TRBJ2-2, with no confidently assigned D gene. The encoded CDR3 is CSVVGPAGELFF. The base sequence is TGCAGCGTTGTGGGCCCTGCCGGGGAGCTGTTTTTT.